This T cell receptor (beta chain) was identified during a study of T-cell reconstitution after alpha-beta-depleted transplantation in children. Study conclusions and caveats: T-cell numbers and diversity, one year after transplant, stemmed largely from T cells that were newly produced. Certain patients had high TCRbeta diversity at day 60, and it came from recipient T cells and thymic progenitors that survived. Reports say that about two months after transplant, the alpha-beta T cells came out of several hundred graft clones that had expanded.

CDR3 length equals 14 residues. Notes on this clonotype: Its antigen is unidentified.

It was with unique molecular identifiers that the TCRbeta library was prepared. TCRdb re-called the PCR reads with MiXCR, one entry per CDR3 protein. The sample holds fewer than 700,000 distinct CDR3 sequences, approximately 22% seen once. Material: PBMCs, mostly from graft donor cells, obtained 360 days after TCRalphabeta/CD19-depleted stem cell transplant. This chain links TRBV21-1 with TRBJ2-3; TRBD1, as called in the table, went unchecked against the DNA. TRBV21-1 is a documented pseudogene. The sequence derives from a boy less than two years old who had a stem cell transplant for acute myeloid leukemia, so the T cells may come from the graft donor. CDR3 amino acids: CASRGHLSTDTQYF. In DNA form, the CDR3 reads TGTGCCAGCAGGGGGCACCTTAGCACAGATACGCAGTATTTT.